Each of the 24 T cell receptor beta chains below was sequenced from the same sample in a study of vaccination effects on CD4 cells after COVID-19. These receptors lack a known antigen. Libraries were prepared by immunoSEQ multiplex PCR; TCRdb keeps only in-frame clonotypes and omits some of them. The sample has tens of thousands of clones, 70% to 80% seen once. Antigen-specific CD4+ T cells were expanded (with viral peptide pools) by the ViraFEST assay ahead of sequencing. Cultured cells yielded isolated CD4+ T cells after less than 11 days. SARS-CoV-2 infected the person between March and December 2020, as confirmed by PCR. Sample: CD4+ T cells from PBMCs cultured with HCoV-NL63 spike peptides, taken before COVID-19 vaccination. Receptor source: a human donor who had a prior SARS-CoV-2 infection.

The chain joins TRBV7-6 to TRBJ2-7, with D possibly TRBD1 on 5 matching bases. This CDR3 region has 15 residues. Deletions cut 3 bases from V and 1 base from J, with 13 bases between. CDR1 and CDR2 from the germline V gene are SGHVS and FNYEAQ. This CDR3 reads CASSFRQPESYEQYF. In DNA form, the CDR3 reads TGTGCCAGCAGCTTCCGACAGCCGGAATCCTACGAGCAGTACTTC. Combining the CDR3 with reference TRBV7-6 and TRBJ2-7 gives the whole variable domain GAGVSQSPRYKVTKRGQDVALRCDPISGHVSLYWYRQALGQGPEFLTYFNYEAQQDKSGLPNDRFSAERPEGSISTLTIQRTEQRDSAMYRCASSFRQPESYEQYFGPGTRLTVT.

This clone was counted between two and nine times. The J gene is TRBJ1-2, the V gene TRBV5-4; D call uncertain. This CDR3 is built from 14 residues. Germline lookup yields CDR1 SGHNT and CDR2 YYREEE (reference sequence). The V end was cut by 0 bases, the J end by 6 bases, with 12 bases between. The CDR3 DNA reads TGTGCCAGCAGCTTGGGAACCTCTCTCGATGGCTACACCTTC. It translates to CASSLGTSLDGYTF.

V gene TRBV7-8 combines with J gene TRBJ1-6; D uncertain. V was clipped by 1 base and J by 4 bases, with 8 bases between them. Germline CDR1 is SGHVS and CDR2 is FQNEAQ. The length of the CDR3 is 15 residues. The CDR3, as DNA: TGTGCCAGCAGCTTAGAGAGGAGTTATAATTCACCCCTCCACTTT. As protein: CASSLERSYNSPLHF.

This clone appeared a single time. This chain joins TRBV6-5 and TRBJ2-7; TRBD1 aligns across 12 bases. CDR3 length equals 16 residues. The junction had 7 bases not matched to a gene; V was cut back by 1 base and J by 6 bases. CDR1 is MNHEY and CDR2 is SVGAGI in the germline V gene. Here the CDR3 reads CASSYLGDRGRREQYF. The CDR3 nucleotides are TGTGCCAGCAGTTACTTAGGGGACAGGGGGCGTCGCGAGCAGTACTTC.

This clone was detected only a few times. The chain has TRBV27 and TRBJ1-2, with 11 bases matching TRBD1. Germline CDR1 and CDR2: MNHEY and SMNVEV (reference sequence). This CDR3 has 16 residues. V dropped 6 bases and J dropped 7; count of bases not matched to a gene: 13. In DNA, the CDR3 is TGTGCCAGCAGGCGGACAGGACAGGGGGCCCTCTCTGGCTACACCTTC. It encodes CASRRTGQGALSGYTF.

This chain connects TRBV20-1 to TRBJ1-2, with D perhaps matching TRBD1 (5 bases). The CDR3 runs to 13 residues. V gave up 3 bases and J gave up 2 bases, with 10 bases separating them. Germline V gene lookup returns CDR1 DFQATT and CDR2 SNEGSKA (reference sequence). The CDR3 sequence: CSASARGNYGYTF. For the CDR3, the DNA is TGCAGTGCTAGTGCCCGGGGGAACTATGGCTACACCTTC.

In its sample, this clone was seen once. The chain combines TRBV10-3 with TRBJ2-1; tentative D call: TRBD1 (6 bases). The CDR3 runs 14 residues. V lost 5 bases and J lost 2, with 10 bases in between. CDR1 and CDR2 (germline): ENHRY, SYGVKD. The CDR3 DNA reads as TGTGCCATCAGTACCACAGGGACCTACAATGAGCAGTTCTTC. Translation: CAISTTGTYNEQFF.

In this sample, this clone turned up a few times. The chain combines TRBV5-8 with TRBJ1-2, with D uncertain. CDR3 length: 17 residues. Trimming shortened V by 4 bases and J by 5 bases, and 24 bases separated the two germline ends. CDR1 is SGHTS, CDR2 YDEGEE, per germline. The CDR3 region is CASSQPKHGLRSYGYTF. In DNA form, the CDR3 reads TGTGCCAGCAGCCAACCTAAACATGGACTGAGGAGTTATGGCTACACCTTC.

The gene calls are TRBV18 and TRBJ1-2; D is undetermined. CDR1 is KGHSH, CDR2 LQKENI, per germline. This CDR3 comprises 14 residues. V gave up 0 bases and J gave up 2 bases, with 7 bases separating them. The CDR3 spells CASSPPGGNYGYTF. The DNA of the CDR3 is TGTGCCAGCTCACCACCGGGCGGAAACTATGGCTACACCTTC.

A few counts support this clone. The V call is TRBV19, the J call TRBJ2-3; 16 nucleotides agree with TRBD2. Per germline, CDR1 LNHDA and CDR2 SQIVND (reference sequence). V shed 0 bases, J shed 6 bases, and the junction held 6 bases outside the gene matches. This CDR3 has 18 residues. The CDR3 DNA is TGTGCCAGTAGTATAGAGGGGTCGGGACTAGCGGGAGGGGATACGCAGTATTTT. It is translated as CASSIEGSGLAGGDTQYF.

The gene calls are TRBV4-2 and TRBJ2-7; TRBD1 agrees at 10 bases. After removal of 4 bases from V and 3 bases from J, the junction contained 6 bases not matched to a gene. Germline CDR1 reads LGHNA; CDR2 reads YNFKEQ. The CDR3 spans 15 residues. In DNA, the CDR3 is TGTGCCAGCAGCCTAAACCGGGACAGGGGCTACGAGCAGTACTTC. It yields the protein CASSLNRDRGYEQYF.

This chain uses TRBV4-3 with TRBJ2-5; the D is unclear. Trimming took 1 base from V and 4 from J, leaving 13 bases between them. From germline, CDR1 is LGHNA and CDR2 YSLEER. The CDR3 covers 15 residues. The CDR3: CASSQGSESIETQYF. The CDR3 DNA reads as TGCGCCAGCAGCCAAGGGAGCGAGAGTATAGAGACCCAGTACTTC.

V usage is TRBV2 and J usage is TRBJ2-3; D is unresolved. V was cut by 5 bases and J by 3 bases, with 3 bases left in between. The CDR3 runs to 11 residues. Germline V gene data show CDR1 as SNHLY and CDR2 as FYNNEI. The chain's CDR3 is CASSITDTQYF. The CDR3 DNA reads TGTGCCAGCAGTATAACAGATACGCAGTATTTT.

The genes are TRBV10-3 and TRBJ2-1; 8 positions agree with TRBD2. The CDR3 consists of 15 residues. Per germline, CDR1 ENHRY and CDR2 SYGVKD. Trimming at V came to 6 bases and at J to 5 bases, leaving 9 bases not matched to a gene. The CDR3 protein is CAIRLAVGNNNEQFF. Written as DNA, the CDR3 is TGTGCCATCAGACTAGCGGTGGGGAATAACAATGAGCAGTTCTTC.

This rearrangement joins TRBV7-8 to TRBJ2-2; 10 bases map to TRBD2. With V trimmed by 0 bases and J by 4 bases, 17 bases remained unmatched. CDR1 and CDR2 from the germline V gene are SGHVS and FQNEAQ. CDR3 length: 21 amino acids. The CDR3 DNA is TGTGCCAGCAGCTTAGCGCGCGCAGTAGCGGGAGGCCCTCGGGCCACCGGGGAGCTGTTTTTT. Translated, it gives CASSLARAVAGGPRATGELFF.

The chain recombines TRBV6-6 with TRBJ2-7, with a possible D match to TRBD2 (5 bases). Trimming shortened V by 4 bases and J by 13 bases, and 17 bases separated the two germline ends. Germline assignment: CDR1 MNHNY and CDR2 SVGAGI (reference sequence). The CDR3 is made up of 12 amino acids. The CDR3 sequence: CASSSRTAPPYF. The DNA of the CDR3 is TGTGCCAGCAGTTCGAGGACTGCCCCCCCCTACTTC.

This chain links TRBV24-1 with TRBJ2-5; no firm D call. Per germline, CDR1 KGHDR and CDR2 SFDVKD. CDR3 length equals 15 residues. Trimming shortened V by 3 bases and J by 4 bases, and 14 bases separated the two germline ends. CDR3 region: CATSDPSSQGETQYF. CDR3 nucleotide sequence: TGTGCCACCAGTGATCCCTCGTCCCAAGGAGAGACCCAGTACTTC.

This rearrangement joins TRBV24-1 to TRBJ1-5; D gene ambiguous. Trimming stripped 3 bases from V and 4 bases from J, with 3 bases between. The length of the CDR3 is 12 residues. CDR1 and CDR2 from the germline V gene are KGHDR and SFDVKD. The CDR3 spells CATSDLNQPQHF. As DNA, the CDR3 is TGTGCCACCAGTGATCTTAATCAGCCCCAGCATTTT.

V and J are TRBV9 and TRBJ1-1, with D hard to call. The CDR3 totals 14 residues. The V end was cut by 3 bases, the J end by 0 bases, with 9 bases between. In germline, CDR1 is SGDLS, CDR2 YYNGEE. The CDR3 nucleotides read TGTGCCAGCAGCGAGAGGAACATGAACACTGAAGCTTTCTTT. It specifies CASSERNMNTEAFF.

V usage is TRBV2 and J usage is TRBJ2-7; 12 bases agree with TRBD2. V lost 8 bases, J lost 7 bases, and 18 bases stayed unmatched. This CDR3 spans 17 amino acids. The germline CDR1 and CDR2 sequences are SNHLY and FYNNEI. The CDR3: CASPGVSSGRAAAEQYF. CDR3 sequence (DNA): TGTGCCAGCCCCGGGGTGTCTAGCGGGAGGGCCGCTGCGGAGCAGTACTTC.

This clone was detected a few times. The rearrangement links TRBV10-3 to TRBJ1-4; 7 positions match TRBD1. CDR1 ENHRY and CDR2 SYGVKD come from the germline V gene. Losses at the gene ends were 6 bases for V and 3 bases for J; bases not matched to a gene: 1. This CDR3 is built from 13 residues. The CDR3 spells CAISQGANEKLFF. The CDR3 region has the DNA TGTGCCATCAGCCAGGGGGCTAATGAAAAACTGTTTTTT.

This clone was counted between two and nine times. The chain uses TRBV2 and TRBJ2-7; D is perhaps TRBD1 or TRBD2 (7 bases each). CDR1 and CDR2 (germline): SNHLY, FYNNEI. CDR3 length equals 14 residues. With 6 bases removed from V and 2 bases from J, the gap between germline ends came to 14 bases. The CDR3 DNA reads as TGTGCCAGCAGGACAGGGAGGGTCCCCTACGAGCAGTACTTC. Translation: CASRTGRVPYEQYF.

The rearrangement uses TRBV14 and TRBJ2-3, with D possibly matching TRBD1 (6 bases). This CDR3 is built from 14 residues. Germline loops: CDR1 SGHDN, CDR2 FVKESK. V was trimmed by 4 bases and J by 2 bases, leaving 10 bases between them. The CDR3 region has the DNA TGTGCCAGCAGCCCCTCAGGGGTCACAGATACGCAGTATTTT. Translated: CASSPSGVTDTQYF.

The chain uses TRBV11-3 and TRBJ2-1, with 10 bases fitting TRBD1. Trimming cost V 1 base and J 7 bases; bases outside gene matches: 4. The CDR3 length is 15 residues. Per germline, CDR1 SGHNT and CDR2 YENEEA. CDR3 amino acids: CASSLARTGGNEQFF. CDR3 nucleotides: TGTGCCAGCAGCTTAGCACGGACAGGGGGAAATGAGCAGTTCTTC. The variable domain in full, with the rest retrieved from reference TRBV11-3 and TRBJ2-1, is EAGVVQSPRYKIIEKKQPVAFWCNPISGHNTLYWYLQNLGQGPELLIRYENEEAVDDSQLPKDRFSAERLKGVDSTLKIQPAELGDSAVYLCASSLARTGGNEQFFGPGTRLTVL.